This T cell receptor (beta chain) is drawn from a study of T cell changes during pregnancy in multiple sclerosis. Trimming at V came to 0 bases and at J to 8 bases, leaving 3 bases not matched to a gene. The germline V gene encodes CDR1 MNHEY and CDR2 SMNVEV (reference sequence). CDR3 size: 15 residues. The table came from immunoSEQ multiplex PCR; TCRdb's copy has only in-frame clones and leaves some out. The table has more than 35,000 clones, just over 90% seen once. This TCR was sampled from a female donor in good health, enrolled as a control in a pregnancy study. The rearrangement links TRBV27 to TRBJ1-6, with TRBD1 matching 8 bases. This material consisted of CD4+ T cells from peripheral blood mononuclear cells, taken in the third trimester of pregnancy. The CDR3: CASSLSATGDSPLHF. CDR3 DNA sequence: TGTGCCAGCAGTTTATCGGCGACAGGGGATTCACCCCTCCACTTT.